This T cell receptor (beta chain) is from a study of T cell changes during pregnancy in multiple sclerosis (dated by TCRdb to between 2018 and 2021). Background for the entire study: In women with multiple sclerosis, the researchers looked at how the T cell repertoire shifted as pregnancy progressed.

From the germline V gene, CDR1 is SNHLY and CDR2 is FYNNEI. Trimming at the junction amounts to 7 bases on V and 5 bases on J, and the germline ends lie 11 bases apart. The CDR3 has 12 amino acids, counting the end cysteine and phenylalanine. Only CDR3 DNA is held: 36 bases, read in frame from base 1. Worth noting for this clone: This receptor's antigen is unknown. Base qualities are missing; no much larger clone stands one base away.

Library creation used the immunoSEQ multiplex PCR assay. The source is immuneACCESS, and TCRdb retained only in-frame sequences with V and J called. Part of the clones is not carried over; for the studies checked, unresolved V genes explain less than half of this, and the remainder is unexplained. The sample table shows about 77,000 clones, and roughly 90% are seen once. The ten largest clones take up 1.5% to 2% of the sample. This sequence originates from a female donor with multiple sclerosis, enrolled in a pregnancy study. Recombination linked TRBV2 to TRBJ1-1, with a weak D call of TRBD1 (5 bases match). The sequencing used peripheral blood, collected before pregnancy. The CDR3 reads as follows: CASTLQGTEAFF. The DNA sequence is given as TGTGCCAGCACCCTCCAGGGTACTGAAGCTTTCTTT.